The rows below give T cell receptor beta chains drawn from one sample of a study of vaccination and CD4 T cells after COVID-19. TCRdb re-called the PCR reads through MiXCR, storing one row per CDR3 protein. The sample carries fewer than 20,000 distinct CDR3 sequences, around 79% recorded once. No cognate antigen is known for these TCRs. Sample: CD4+ T cells from blood, cultured in vitro, taken after SARS-CoV-2 vaccination. The receptor source for this set is a human donor who received a COVID-19 vaccine. CDR3s include the opening cysteine and the closing phenylalanine or tryptophan. The D gene is left open where the match is weak. Size is omitted from some rows. Given values are once, few, many or a class for expanded clones.

v_gene: TRBV11-2; j_gene: TRBJ2-3; abundance: -; d_gene: -; CDR3aa: CASSLGAHTDTQYF; CDR3nt: TGTGCCAGCAGCTTGGGAGCCCACACAGATACGCAGTATTTT
v_gene: TRBV30; j_gene: TRBJ2-3; abundance: -; d_gene: -; CDR3aa: CAWSVNTQYF; CDR3nt: TGTGCCTGGAGTGTAAATACGCAGTATTTT
v_gene: TRBV6-1; j_gene: TRBJ1-2; abundance: medium-sized; d_gene: -; CDR3aa: CASTLSRRGNPYGYTF; CDR3nt: TGTGCCAGCACTTTGTCTAGAAGGGGAAACCCCTATGGCTACACCTTC
v_gene: TRBV19; j_gene: TRBJ2-3; abundance: -; d_gene: TRBD2; CDR3aa: CASSATSGLSTDTQYF; CDR3nt: TGTGCCAGTAGCGCGACTAGCGGCCTTAGCACAGATACGCAGTATTTT
v_gene: TRBV24-1; j_gene: TRBJ2-3; abundance: -; d_gene: -; CDR3aa: CATSDPTGLPTDTQYF; CDR3nt: TGTGCCACCAGTGACCCCACGGGACTCCCCACAGATACGCAGTATTTT
v_gene: TRBV21-1; j_gene: TRBJ1-2; abundance: -; d_gene: -; CDR3aa: CASSKARTPVSGYTF; CDR3nt: TGTGCCAGCAGCAAAGCAAGGACGCCAGTTTCTGGCTACACCTTC
v_gene: TRBV30; j_gene: TRBJ1-1; abundance: -; d_gene: TRBD1; CDR3aa: CAWTRQGWFTEAFF; CDR3nt: TGTGCCTGGACCCGACAGGGCTGGTTCACTGAAGCTTTCTTT
v_gene: TRBV27; j_gene: TRBJ1-2; abundance: -; d_gene: TRBD1; CDR3aa: CASTQDRAPLWGYTF; CDR3nt: TGTGCCAGCACCCAAGACAGGGCCCCTCTCTGGGGCTACACCTTC
v_gene: TRBV20-1; j_gene: TRBJ2-5; abundance: -; d_gene: TRBD2; CDR3aa: CSATLISGGAQETQYF; CDR3nt: TGCAGTGCTACTCTAATTAGCGGGGGGGCCCAAGAGACCCAGTACTTC
v_gene: TRBV20-1; j_gene: TRBJ1-3; abundance: -; d_gene: -; CDR3aa: CSATYGSNSGNTIYF; CDR3nt: TGCAGTGCAACCTACGGGTCTAACTCTGGAAACACCATATATTTT
v_gene: TRBV21-1; j_gene: TRBJ1-5; abundance: -; d_gene: -; CDR3aa: CASSHMTTVKEDSNQPQHF; CDR3nt: TGTGCCAGCAGCCACATGACGACAGTGAAAGAAGATAGCAATCAGCCCCAGCATTTT
v_gene: TRBV10-1; j_gene: TRBJ2-1; abundance: once; d_gene: TRBD2; CDR3aa: CASSEPKSGGAGYEQFF; CDR3nt: TGCGCCAGCAGTGAACCGAAAAGCGGGGGGGCTGGTTATGAGCAGTTCTTC
v_gene: TRBV18; j_gene: TRBJ1-2; abundance: -; d_gene: -; CDR3aa: CASSPPNSLGALTF; CDR3nt: TGTGCCAGCTCACCCCCCAATTCGTTGGGGGCCCTCACCTTC
v_gene: TRBV24-1; j_gene: TRBJ2-2; abundance: -; d_gene: TRBD2; CDR3aa: CATSDVTSGGKDTGELFF; CDR3nt: TGTGCCACTAGTGACGTGACTAGCGGGGGGAAGGACACCGGGGAGCTGTTTTTT
v_gene: TRBV6-1; j_gene: TRBJ2-2; abundance: -; d_gene: -; CDR3aa: CASGGLVNTGELFF; CDR3nt: TGTGCCAGCGGGGGACTCGTCAACACCGGGGAGCTGTTTTTT
v_gene: TRBV11-3; j_gene: TRBJ1-1; abundance: -; d_gene: -; CDR3aa: CASSLNQGLTEAFF; CDR3nt: TGTGCCAGCAGCTTAAACCAAGGGCTCACTGAAGCTTTCTTT
v_gene: TRBV7-8; j_gene: TRBJ1-5; abundance: -; d_gene: -; CDR3aa: CASSLARKPQHF; CDR3nt: TGTGCCAGCAGCTTAGCCCGAAAGCCCCAGCATTTT
v_gene: TRBV29-1; j_gene: TRBJ2-5; abundance: once; d_gene: -; CDR3aa: CSEQQNQETQYF; CDR3nt: TGCAGCGAGCAGCAGAACCAAGAGACCCAGTACTTC
v_gene: TRBV7-9; j_gene: TRBJ1-2; abundance: -; d_gene: -; CDR3aa: CASSLSGRVQGYTF; CDR3nt: TGTGCCAGCAGCTTATCCGGCAGGGTACAAGGCTACACCTTC
v_gene: TRBV6-1; j_gene: TRBJ1-3; abundance: -; d_gene: -; CDR3aa: CASRDSGSSGNTIYF; CDR3nt: TGTGCCAGCAGAGACTCCGGGTCCTCTGGAAACACCATATATTTT
v_gene: TRBV6-1; j_gene: TRBJ1-1; abundance: -; d_gene: -; CDR3aa: CASSVDGNTEAFF; CDR3nt: TGTGCCAGCAGTGTGGACGGGAACACTGAAGCTTTCTTT
v_gene: TRBV20-1; j_gene: TRBJ1-3; abundance: -; d_gene: TRBD1; CDR3aa: CSASRDRAGNTIYF; CDR3nt: TGCAGTGCTAGTCGGGACAGGGCTGGAAACACCATATATTTT
v_gene: TRBV5-4; j_gene: TRBJ2-7; abundance: -; d_gene: TRBD2; CDR3aa: CASSPGLAGSYEQYF; CDR3nt: TGTGCCAGCAGCCCGGGACTAGCGGGATCCTACGAGCAGTACTTC
v_gene: TRBV11-3; j_gene: TRBJ2-7; abundance: -; d_gene: -; CDR3aa: CASSPGGAAYEQYF; CDR3nt: TGTGCCAGCAGCCCTGGGGGGGCCGCCTACGAGCAGTACTTC
v_gene: TRBV30; j_gene: TRBJ2-3; abundance: -; d_gene: -; CDR3aa: CAWFGGDTQYF; CDR3nt: TGTGCCTGGTTCGGGGGAGATACGCAGTATTTT
v_gene: TRBV7-8; j_gene: TRBJ1-4; abundance: once; d_gene: -; CDR3aa: CASSLAAGGNEKLFF; CDR3nt: TGTGCCAGCAGCTTAGCTGCAGGCGGTAATGAAAAACTGTTTTTT
v_gene: TRBV15; j_gene: TRBJ2-1; abundance: -; d_gene: TRBD1; CDR3aa: CATSRGQLYNEQFF; CDR3nt: TGTGCCACCAGCAGGGGACAGCTCTACAATGAGCAGTTCTTC
v_gene: TRBV6-1; j_gene: TRBJ1-6; abundance: -; d_gene: -; CDR3aa: CASARPDSPLHF; CDR3nt: TGTGCCAGCGCCCGACCGGATTCACCCCTCCACTTT
v_gene: TRBV19; j_gene: TRBJ2-5; abundance: few; d_gene: -; CDR3aa: CASSMRGGGETQYF; CDR3nt: TGTGCCAGTAGTATGCGAGGGGGAGGAGAGACCCAGTACTTC
v_gene: TRBV2; j_gene: TRBJ1-5; abundance: few; d_gene: -; CDR3aa: CASRRQVASNQPQHF; CDR3nt: TGTGCCAGCAGACGACAGGTGGCTAGCAATCAGCCCCAGCATTTT
v_gene: TRBV5-4; j_gene: TRBJ2-3; abundance: -; d_gene: TRBD2; CDR3aa: CASSQTSGGEVRTQYF; CDR3nt: TGTGCCAGCAGCCAGACTAGCGGGGGGGAAGTGCGTACGCAGTATTTT
v_gene: TRBV10-3; j_gene: TRBJ2-2; abundance: few; d_gene: TRBD2; CDR3aa: CAISASGGDGGELFF; CDR3nt: TGTGCCATCAGTGCCAGCGGGGGGGATGGCGGGGAGCTGTTTTTT
v_gene: TRBV6-1; j_gene: TRBJ1-2; abundance: -; d_gene: TRBD1; CDR3aa: CASGGTGLSYGYTF; CDR3nt: TGTGCCAGCGGAGGGACAGGGCTCAGCTATGGCTACACCTTC
v_gene: TRBV5-4; j_gene: TRBJ2-5; abundance: -; d_gene: TRBD1; CDR3aa: CASSLVFRGTGSETQYF; CDR3nt: TGTGCCAGCAGCTTGGTTTTCCGGGGGACAGGTAGTGAGACCCAGTACTTC
v_gene: TRBV27; j_gene: TRBJ1-1; abundance: -; d_gene: -; CDR3aa: CASSLTKNTEAFF; CDR3nt: TGTGCCAGCAGTCTAACCAAGAACACTGAAGCTTTCTTT
v_gene: TRBV28; j_gene: TRBJ1-2; abundance: -; d_gene: -; CDR3aa: CASSPGHQVGYGYTF; CDR3nt: TGTGCCAGCAGTCCCGGACATCAGGTCGGCTATGGCTACACCTTC
v_gene: TRBV29-1; j_gene: TRBJ1-1; abundance: -; d_gene: -; CDR3aa: CSVLTGVNTEAFF; CDR3nt: TGCAGCGTGTTGACAGGAGTGAACACTGAAGCTTTCTTT
v_gene: TRBV7-2; j_gene: TRBJ2-5; abundance: -; d_gene: -; CDR3aa: CASSLGRPQETQYF; CDR3nt: TGTGCCAGCAGCTTGGGTCGGCCCCAAGAGACCCAGTACTTC
v_gene: TRBV20-1; j_gene: TRBJ2-5; abundance: -; d_gene: -; CDR3aa: CSAGPRGGETQYF; CDR3nt: TGCAGTGCGGGACCCAGAGGAGGCGAGACCCAGTACTTC
v_gene: TRBV6-4; j_gene: TRBJ1-2; abundance: -; d_gene: TRBD1; CDR3aa: CASSFTGQGDYGYTF; CDR3nt: TGTGCCAGCAGCTTCACTGGACAGGGTGACTATGGCTACACCTTC
v_gene: TRBV20-1; j_gene: TRBJ2-7; abundance: few; d_gene: TRBD2; CDR3aa: CSARGAGGAEEQYF; CDR3nt: TGCAGTGCTAGAGGAGCGGGGGGCGCGGAGGAGCAGTACTTC
v_gene: TRBV5-4; j_gene: TRBJ2-5; abundance: -; d_gene: -; CDR3aa: CASSYPRGAEGETQYF; CDR3nt: TGTGCCAGCAGCTACCCTCGGGGGGCGGAGGGAGAGACCCAGTACTTC
v_gene: TRBV20-1; j_gene: TRBJ2-2; abundance: -; d_gene: -; CDR3aa: CSARDQTGELFF; CDR3nt: TGCAGTGCTAGAGACCAGACCGGGGAGCTGTTTTTT
v_gene: TRBV2; j_gene: TRBJ2-5; abundance: -; d_gene: -; CDR3aa: CASSQQGGETQYF; CDR3nt: TGTGCCAGCAGCCAACAGGGAGGAGAGACCCAGTACTTC
v_gene: TRBV6-1; j_gene: TRBJ1-5; abundance: -; d_gene: -; CDR3aa: CATGQNNQPQHF; CDR3nt: TGTGCCACCGGACAGAACAATCAGCCCCAGCATTTT
v_gene: TRBV11-2; j_gene: TRBJ1-6; abundance: -; d_gene: -; CDR3aa: CASSLGPGSPLHF; CDR3nt: TGTGCCAGCAGCTTAGGCCCGGGATCACCCCTCCACTTT
v_gene: TRBV20-1; j_gene: TRBJ1-4; abundance: few; d_gene: -; CDR3aa: CSASPGGNNEKLFF; CDR3nt: TGCAGTGCTAGCCCCGGGGGAAATAATGAAAAACTGTTTTTT
v_gene: TRBV20-1; j_gene: TRBJ2-5; abundance: once; d_gene: TRBD2; CDR3aa: CSALAGAQETQYF; CDR3nt: TGCAGTGCGTTAGCGGGGGCTCAAGAGACCCAGTACTTC
v_gene: TRBV6-1; j_gene: TRBJ2-5; abundance: -; d_gene: -; CDR3aa: CASSESQGTQYF; CDR3nt: TGTGCCAGCAGTGAATCCCAAGGGACCCAGTACTTC
v_gene: TRBV7-6; j_gene: TRBJ1-1; abundance: -; d_gene: -; CDR3aa: CASSRGTSSTEAFF; CDR3nt: TGTGCCAGCAGCCGCGGGACAAGCTCGACTGAAGCTTTCTTT
v_gene: TRBV6-1; j_gene: TRBJ1-2; abundance: -; d_gene: -; CDR3aa: CASSEEGFSGYTF; CDR3nt: TGTGCCAGCAGTGAAGAAGGGTTCTCGGGCTACACCTTC
v_gene: TRBV10-3; j_gene: TRBJ1-2; abundance: -; d_gene: -; CDR3aa: CAISESLNYGYTF; CDR3nt: TGTGCCATCAGTGAGTCGTTGAACTATGGCTACACCTTC
v_gene: TRBV6-5; j_gene: TRBJ1-5; abundance: -; d_gene: -; CDR3aa: CASSSEKGHQPQHF; CDR3nt: TGTGCCAGCAGTTCCGAAAAGGGCCATCAGCCCCAGCATTTT
v_gene: TRBV19; j_gene: TRBJ1-5; abundance: medium-sized; d_gene: -; CDR3aa: CASSSLVKFDQPQHF; CDR3nt: TGTGCCAGTAGTTCCCTCGTTAAGTTCGATCAGCCCCAGCATTTT
v_gene: TRBV6-2/TRBV6-3; j_gene: TRBJ1-5; abundance: -; d_gene: -; CDR3aa: CASSNYNQPQHF; CDR3nt: TGTGCCAGCAGTAACTACAATCAGCCCCAGCATTTT